Listed below are T cell receptor beta chains from one sample, sequenced in a study of blood T cell repertoires in COVID-19. Sequencing was performed with immunoSEQ multiplex PCR; in TCRdb, only in-frame clones are kept and a portion is missing. The profile shows 310,000 or so clones, around nine tenths of them singletons. Sequenced sample: PBMCs or T cells enriched from blood (not recorded which). The receptors shown here come from a middle-aged woman who had recovered from COVID-19. Each CDR3 is given with its conserved first and last residue. The D gene is left open where the match is weak.

d_gene	v_gene	j_gene	CDR3aa
TRBD2	TRBV7-2	TRBJ2-1	CASTRRAGGPDEQFF
TRBD1	TRBV5-1	TRBJ2-2	CASSRGQGYTGELFF
TRBD1	TRBV6-5	TRBJ2-7	CASSPSGTGVYEQYF
TRBD1	TRBV6-2/TRBV6-3	TRBJ2-7	CASSDSPGTVYEQYF
NA	TRBV9	TRBJ1-2	CASSVAVEGIYGYTF
NA	TRBV28	TRBJ1-1	CASSFKGLAFF
NA	TRBV7-3	TRBJ2-7	CASSQGGLVNEQYF
TRBD2	TRBV6-1	TRBJ2-1	CASSESGLAVNEQFF
TRBD2	TRBV7-9	TRBJ2-3	CASSPRPGGGLDTQYF
NA	TRBV6-5	TRBJ1-5	CASSSRASNQPQHF
NA	TRBV3-1/TRBV3-2	TRBJ2-1	CASSSRDSSSYNEQFF
NA	TRBV18	TRBJ2-3	CASSPPAQITQYF
NA	TRBV6-5	TRBJ2-7	CASRGNSYEQYF
NA	TRBV3-1/TRBV3-2	TRBJ2-7	CASSVTGFAGLPYEQYF
TRBD2	TRBV10-2	TRBJ2-7	CASSESTGGAAYEQYF
TRBD2	TRBV11-2	TRBJ2-1	CASSLVGTSGRGEQFF
TRBD1	TRBV10-1	TRBJ2-5	CASGDSDQETQYF
NA	TRBV6-5	TRBJ1-1	CASSYSRTTHAEAFF
NA	TRBV28	TRBJ2-6	CASSLQGQGRSGANVLTF
NA	TRBV7-3	TRBJ2-3	CASSLAATRDTQYF
NA	TRBV7-8	TRBJ2-1	CASSLARLGDSPGQFF
TRBD1	TRBV30	TRBJ2-5	CAWRVPGQGGETQYF
TRBD2	TRBV6-4	TRBJ2-1	CASSGGTSGRGEQFF
NA	TRBV7-3	TRBJ1-1	CASSSKATVTMNTEAFF
NA	TRBV7-2	TRBJ1-2	CASSLGGGYGYTF
NA	TRBV2	TRBJ1-3	CASTTGGGPGNTIYF
NA	TRBV27	TRBJ2-2	CASSLRGSATGELFF
NA	TRBV5-1	TRBJ1-6	CASSLGSSSYNSPLHF
TRBD1	TRBV7-9	TRBJ2-7	CASSHPTGEPYEQYF
NA	TRBV30	TRBJ2-2	CAWSSGVETGELFF
NA	TRBV28	TRBJ1-1	CASSAPGGMNTEAFF
NA	TRBV28	TRBJ2-1	CASSPGWNYNEQFF
TRBD2	TRBV7-9	TRBJ2-2	CAFRPVQRENTGELFF
NA	TRBV27	TRBJ2-5	CASRPTGQETQYF
TRBD2	TRBV7-2	TRBJ2-2	CASSPRTSGSRELFF
TRBD2	TRBV3-1/TRBV3-2	TRBJ2-1	CASSQAHKLAGVRNEQFF
TRBD2	TRBV5-4	TRBJ2-7	CASSLTAGGHYEQYF
NA	TRBV28	TRBJ2-4	CASSSYRGGKNIQYF
NA	TRBV4-1	TRBJ1-1	CASSQEIYGARNTEAFF
NA	TRBV7-9	TRBJ2-7	CASSLAGVEQYF
TRBD1	TRBV18	TRBJ2-2	CASSPGQGGTGELFF
TRBD1	TRBV10-3	TRBJ2-1	CAISEGQGLYNEQFF
NA	TRBV27	TRBJ2-3	CASSFGQVADTQYF
NA	TRBV11-2	TRBJ2-7	CASSLDLVRFYEQYF
TRBD2	TRBV24-1	TRBJ2-5	CATSSAIAGVGEETQYF
TRBD2	TRBV28	TRBJ2-3	CASRPRTGTVAGGRTDTQYF
NA	TRBV18	TRBJ2-7	CASSPPNRGGDEQYF
TRBD2	TRBV9	TRBJ2-1	CASSPREGDNNEQFF
TRBD1	TRBV6-5	TRBJ2-5	CASSRTGGGMETQYF